Each of the 7 T cell receptor beta chains below was sequenced from the same sample in a study of identifying expanded T cells in peripheral blood (dated by TCRdb to between 2018 and 2021). Receptors were amplified or captured by the immunoSEQ multiplex PCR assay. In its TCRdb copy, this immuneACCESS table keeps in-frame sequences only and misses some clones. Where compared with another copy, unresolved V genes explain less than half of these, and the others have no known cause. This sample lists over 90,000 clones; about nine tenths were detected once. 13% to 15% of the sample is in the top ten clones. Sequencing used blood. The receptors originated from a person aged 18 to 75 in good health.

This clone was counted only a few times. CDR3 DNA sequence: TGTGCCAGCAGTCCAATCAGGGCCACTGAAGCTTTCTTT. Its protein product is CASSPIRATEAFF. The chain has TRBV28 and TRBJ1-1; possibly TRBD1 for D (5 bases). There are 13 residues in the CDR3. Germline CDR1 reads MDHEN; CDR2 reads SYDVKM. V lost 5 bases to trimming and J lost 4 bases, with 11 bases between them.

V usage is TRBV18 and J usage is TRBJ1-3; D may be TRBD1 (5 bases). Trimming stripped 5 bases from V and 2 bases from J, with 10 bases between. Germline CDR1 and CDR2: KGHSH and LQKENI. The CDR3 consists of 14 residues. This chain's CDR3 is CASSVQVTGNTIYF. CDR3 nucleotides: TGTGCCAGCTCAGTACAGGTTACTGGAAACACCATATATTTT. Together with reference TRBV18 and TRBJ1-3, the CDR3 gives the full variable domain: NAGVMQNPRHLVRRRGQEARLRCSPMKGHSHVYWYRQLPEEGLKFMVYLQKENIIDESGMPKERFSAEFPKEGPSILRIQQVVRGDSAAYFCASSVQVTGNTIYFGEGSWLTVV.

V and J are TRBV6-5 and TRBJ1-3; maybe TRBD1 (6 bases). CDR3 length equals 15 residues. CDR1 is MNHEY and CDR2 is SVGAGI in the germline V gene. Trimming removed 5 bases at V and 0 bases at J, with 11 bases between. CDR3 nucleotide sequence: TGTGCCAGCAGTCAGACGGACAGCTCTGGAAACACCATATATTTT. Translating gives CASSQTDSSGNTIYF.

The V gene is TRBV19, the J gene TRBJ1-4; 9 bases line up with TRBD1. The length of the CDR3 is 12 residues. J was trimmed by 7 bases and V by 8 bases; bases with no gene match: 2. Germline lookup yields CDR1 LNHDA and CDR2 SQIVND (reference sequence). The CDR3 loop reads CASRQGGEKLFF. The CDR3 bases are TGTGCCAGTCGACAGGGGGGTGAAAAACTGTTTTTT.

CDR3 amino acids: CASSLRGTGNYEQYF. The CDR3 DNA follows: TGTGCCAGCAGTTTAAGGGGGACTGGGAACTACGAGCAGTACTTC. The rearrangement uses TRBV27 and TRBJ2-7; D is tentatively TRBD1 or TRBD2 (6 bases each). V lost 2 bases and J 3 bases, leaving 14 bases between the germline ends. The CDR3 is 15 residues long. Germline CDR1 and CDR2: MNHEY and SMNVEV (reference sequence).

This chain links TRBV27 with TRBJ2-5; 16 bases match TRBD2. The CDR3 sequence is 20 residues long. Germline values: CDR1 MNHEY, CDR2 SMNVEV (reference sequence). After removal of 2 bases from V and 1 base from J, the junction contained 10 bases not matched to a gene. The CDR3 is CASSLLGTSGRDFFQETQYF. CDR3 nucleotides: TGTGCCAGCAGTTTACTCGGGACTAGCGGGAGGGACTTTTTCCAAGAGACCCAGTACTTC.

The CDR3 DNA reads TGTGCCAGCTCACCCTTACCACAGGGGGCGCACACTGAAGCTTTCTTT. Translation: CASSPLPQGAHTEAFF. The genes are TRBV18 and TRBJ1-1; 9 nucleotides agree with TRBD1. Germline CDR1 KGHSH, CDR2 LQKENI. The CDR3 contains 16 residues. V lost 3 bases and J lost 3; bases outside the gene matches: 8.